These T cell receptor beta chains were read from a single sample in a study of cytomegalovirus exposure and HLA in healthy donors. Using immunoSEQ multiplex PCR, the repertoire was profiled, and TCRdb retains in-frame clones only, with some absent. The table has about 94,000 clones, approximately 71% seen once. Input material: PBMCs. The receptors were sampled from a young man in good health and CMV-seronegative. The CDR3 runs from the conserved cysteine through the conserved F or W. D genes are given only for firm matches. The listing skips clone size in some rows; elsewhere it reads once, few, many or a size class.

clone_size: -; d_call: -; j_call: TRBJ1-5; v_call: TRBV7-2; cdr3_nt: TGTGCCAGCAGCTTATGGGGCAGGGGACATCAGCCCCAGCATTTT; cdr3_aa: CASSLWGRGHQPQHF
clone_size: -; d_call: -; j_call: TRBJ2-5; v_call: TRBV6-5; cdr3_nt: TGTGCCAGCAGCCACAGGGCAGAGACCCAGTACTTC; cdr3_aa: CASSHRAETQYF
clone_size: -; d_call: TRBD1; j_call: TRBJ2-4; v_call: TRBV16; cdr3_nt: TGTGCCAGCAGCCAAGGACAGGGGATGGTAGACATTCAGTACTTC; cdr3_aa: CASSQGQGMVDIQYF
clone_size: once; d_call: -; j_call: TRBJ2-7; v_call: TRBV10-2; cdr3_nt: TGCGCCAGCAGTGGAGGTTACGAGCAGTACTTC; cdr3_aa: CASSGGYEQYF
clone_size: few; d_call: TRBD1; j_call: TRBJ1-1; v_call: TRBV4-1; cdr3_nt: TGCGCCAGCAGCCATGGACAGGGGAGGTTCAGCACTGAAGCTTTCTTT; cdr3_aa: CASSHGQGRFSTEAFF
clone_size: -; d_call: TRBD2; j_call: TRBJ2-1; v_call: TRBV7-9; cdr3_nt: TGTTCCAGCAGCTTAGCGGGCCTCTCCTACAATGAGCAGTTCTTC; cdr3_aa: CSSSLAGLSYNEQFF
clone_size: once; d_call: -; j_call: TRBJ2-2; v_call: TRBV5-1; cdr3_nt: TGCGCCAGCAGCTTGGAAGGGGGCACCGGGGAGCTGTTTTTT; cdr3_aa: CASSLEGGTGELFF
clone_size: -; d_call: TRBD2; j_call: TRBJ2-2; v_call: TRBV7-6; cdr3_nt: TGTGCCAGCAGCTATTCAGGACTAGGGCTCACCGGGGAGCTGTTTTTT; cdr3_aa: CASSYSGLGLTGELFF
clone_size: -; d_call: -; j_call: TRBJ1-5; v_call: TRBV6-1; cdr3_nt: TGTGCCAGCAGTGTATACCAGATTAGCAATCAGCCCCAGCATTTT; cdr3_aa: CASSVYQISNQPQHF
clone_size: -; d_call: -; j_call: TRBJ1-3; v_call: TRBV5-4; cdr3_nt: TGTGCCAGCAGCCGGGCGGGGTCTGTTGGAAACACCATATATTTT; cdr3_aa: CASSRAGSVGNTIYF
clone_size: -; d_call: -; j_call: TRBJ1-1; v_call: TRBV29-1; cdr3_nt: TGCAGCGGTGGTGTCGGGAACCCACACGGGAACACTGAAGCTTTCTTT; cdr3_aa: CSGGVGNPHGNTEAFF